This is a list of T cell receptor beta chains from one sample in a study of CD8+ T cells in alopecia areata. Method: immunoSEQ multiplex PCR; TCRdb's copy keeps in-frame clones and lacks some. The table has 90,000 or so clones, roughly 47% seen once. The sequenced sample was CD8+ T cells sorted from blood, obtained at week 24, from a patient treated with tofacitinib. All receptors derive from a human donor with alopecia areata. CDR3s leave out the opening cysteine and the closing phenylalanine or tryptophan. A D gene is named only where the DNA matches it firmly.

d_gene | v_gene | CDR3aa
NA | TRBV6-4 | ASSDSPGQFDEQF
TRBD2 | TRBV5-4 | ASSLGTSGINEQF
NA | TRBV27 | ASSFQGTDGYT
NA | TRBV30 | AWSADLNDGYT
NA | TRBV29-1 | SVDSWGPSGNTIY
NA | TRBV19 | ASSPAGANYEQY
TRBD2 | TRBV4-3 | ASSRTGTSDYEQY
NA | TRBV11-1 | ASSFLADNEQF
NA | TRBV30 | AWDSLNTGELF
NA | TRBV9 | ASSVEPGTKYEQY
TRBD1 | TRBV29-1 | SVEVRTGGGTGELF
NA | TRBV9 | ASSARGDTQY
NA | TRBV27 | ASSGGTGGANVLT
NA | TRBV9 | ASSVLDQETQY
NA | TRBV9 | ASSPASYNEQF
TRBD2 | TRBV6-6 | ARVTSGIDEQY
NA | TRBV30 | AGTDTDTQY
NA | TRBV15 | ATSRDQLNYGYT
NA | TRBV29-1 | SAVGPSGANVLT
TRBD2 | TRBV4-2 | ASSPSPGLAGADDEQF